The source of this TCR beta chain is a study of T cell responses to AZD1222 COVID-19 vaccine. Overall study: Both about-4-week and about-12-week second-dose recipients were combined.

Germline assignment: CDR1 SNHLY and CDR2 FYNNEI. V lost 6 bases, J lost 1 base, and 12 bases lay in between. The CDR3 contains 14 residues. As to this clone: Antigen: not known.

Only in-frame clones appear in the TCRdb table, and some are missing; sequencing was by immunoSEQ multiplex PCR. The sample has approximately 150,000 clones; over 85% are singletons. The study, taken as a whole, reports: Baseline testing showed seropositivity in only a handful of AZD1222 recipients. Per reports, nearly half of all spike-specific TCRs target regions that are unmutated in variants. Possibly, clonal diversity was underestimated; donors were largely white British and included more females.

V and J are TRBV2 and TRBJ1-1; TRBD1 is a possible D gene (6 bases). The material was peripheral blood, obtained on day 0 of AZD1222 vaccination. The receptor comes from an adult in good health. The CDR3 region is CASSPDRWNTEAFF. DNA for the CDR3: TGTGCCAGCAGCCCAGACAGGTGGAACACTGAAGCTTTCTTT.